The clone carrying this T cell receptor beta chain was seen just once. The target antigen is unknown. The source of the sample is a study of T cell responses to AZD1222 COVID-19 vaccine. Study outcomes and limitations: Just a handful of AZD1222 recipients were seropositive at baseline.

The CDR3 length is 17 residues. Germline V CDR1 and CDR2: SGHTA, FQGNSA. The V end lost 4 bases, the J end lost 0 bases, and 13 bases lay between the germline ends. This table comes from immunoSEQ multiplex PCR, and its TCRdb copy is limited to in-frame clones, with some not included. The sample shows under 200,000 clones, 92% of them seen only once. J is TRBJ2-6 and V is TRBV7-2; D not certain. This material consisted of peripheral blood, taken on day 0 of MenACWY control vaccination. The source is an adult in good health. The DNA of the CDR3 is TGTGCCAGCAGCTCCTGGACGAGGAACTCTGGGGCCAACGTCCTGACTTTC. It encodes CASSSWTRNSGANVLTF.